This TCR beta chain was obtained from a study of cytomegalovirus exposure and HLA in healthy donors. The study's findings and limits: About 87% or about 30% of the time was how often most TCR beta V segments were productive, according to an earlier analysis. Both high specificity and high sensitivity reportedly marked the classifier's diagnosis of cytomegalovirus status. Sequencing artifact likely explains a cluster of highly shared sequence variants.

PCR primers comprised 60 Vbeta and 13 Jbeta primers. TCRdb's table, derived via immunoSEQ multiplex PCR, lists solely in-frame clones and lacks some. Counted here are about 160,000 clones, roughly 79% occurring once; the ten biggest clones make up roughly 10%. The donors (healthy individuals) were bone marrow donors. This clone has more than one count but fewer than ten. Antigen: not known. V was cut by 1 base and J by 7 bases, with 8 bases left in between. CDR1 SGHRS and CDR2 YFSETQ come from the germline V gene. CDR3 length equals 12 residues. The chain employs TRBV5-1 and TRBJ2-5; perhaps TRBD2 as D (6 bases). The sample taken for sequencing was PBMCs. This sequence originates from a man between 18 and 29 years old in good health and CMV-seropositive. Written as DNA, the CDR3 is TGCGCCAGCAGCTTGACCGGGGGGACCCAGTACTTC. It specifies CASSLTGGTQYF.